These 30 T cell receptor beta chains were all obtained from the same sample, sequenced in a study of T cell changes during pregnancy in multiple sclerosis. Assay used: immunoSEQ multiplex PCR; TCRdb lists only in-frame clones, some missing. This repertoire shows about 68,000 clones, approximately 90% found once; its top ten account for 1.5%. The sequenced sample was peripheral blood, obtained in the third trimester of pregnancy. These receptors all stem from a female donor with multiple sclerosis, enrolled in a pregnancy study.

This chain joins TRBV11-2 and TRBJ1-2; D perhaps matches TRBD1 (6 bases). V was trimmed by 1 base and J by 4 bases, leaving 13 bases between them. Germline values: CDR1 SGHAT, CDR2 FQNNGV. This CDR3 comprises 15 residues. The CDR3 reads CASSLVAGGGYGYTF. DNA of the CDR3: TGTGCCAGCAGCTTAGTGGCGGGAGGGGGCTATGGCTACACCTTC. The full variable domain, completed using reference TRBV11-2 and TRBJ1-2, is EAGVAQSPRYKIIEKRQSVAFWCNPISGHATLYWYQQILGQGPKLLIQFQNNGVVDDSQLPKDRFSAERLKGVDSTLKIQPAKLEDSAVYLCASSLVAGGGYGYTFGSGTRLTVV.

The chain has TRBV6-1 and TRBJ1-1, with D possibly being TRBD1 (5 bases). The CDR3 has 14 residues. Germline CDR1 and CDR2: MNHNS and SASEGT. Trimming removed 2 bases from V and 1 base from J, with 8 bases in between. DNA of the CDR3: TGTGCCAGCAGTGAACAGGGATCGAACACTGAAGCTTTCTTT. It codes for CASSEQGSNTEAFF.

The chain links TRBV19 to TRBJ2-1; no definite D call. CDR3 length: 13 amino acids. Trimming stripped 3 bases from V and 3 bases from J, with 6 bases between. Germline V gene lookup returns CDR1 LNHDA and CDR2 SQIVND (reference sequence). This CDR3 is CASSIVFYNEQFF. The CDR3 nucleotides read TGTGCCAGTAGTATCGTCTTCTACAATGAGCAGTTCTTC.

V and J are TRBV29-1 and TRBJ2-1; unclear D gene. Germline V gene lookup returns CDR1 SQVTM and CDR2 ANQGSEA. This CDR3 has 13 amino acids. The ends were cut back, 1 base at V and 10 bases at J, with 14 bases in the middle. CDR3 protein: CSVEGVAPNEQFF. In DNA, the CDR3 is TGCAGCGTTGAAGGGGTAGCACCTAACGAGCAGTTCTTC.

The chain couples TRBV5-1 to TRBJ2-5; 9 positions match TRBD1. This CDR3 spans 16 amino acids. The junction had 6 bases not matched to a gene; V was cut back by 0 bases and J by 3 bases. The germline V gene has CDR1 SGHRS and CDR2 YFSETQ. CDR3 in amino acids: CASSLGGTGPKETQYF. CDR3 sequence (DNA): TGCGCCAGCAGCTTGGGGGGGACAGGGCCTAAAGAGACCCAGTACTTC.

V gene TRBV6-4 combines with J gene TRBJ2-1; the match to TRBD1 covers 11 bases. Trimming took 6 bases from V and 6 from J; bases not matched to a gene: 7. CDR1 is MRHNA, CDR2 SNTAGT, per germline. The CDR3 is 15 amino acids. The CDR3 DNA reads as TGTGCCAGCAGAGTTACCGGGACAGGGGGCAATGAGCAGTTCTTC. This translates into CASRVTGTGGNEQFF.

This CDR3 is CSADTPGELFF. CDR3 DNA: TGCAGTGCCGACACACCCGGGGAGCTGTTTTTT. The chain combines TRBV20-1 with TRBJ2-2; D remains unclear. Germline CDR1 and CDR2: DFQATT and SNEGSKA (reference sequence). This CDR3 spans 11 amino acids. V was shortened by 6 bases and J by 6 bases, with 8 bases between the two germline ends.

V usage is TRBV7-2 and J usage is TRBJ1-4; 7 bases map to TRBD1. This CDR3 has 17 residues. After removal of 4 bases from V and 6 bases from J, the junction contained 14 bases not matched to a gene. Germline assignment: CDR1 SGHTA and CDR2 FQGNSA. The CDR3 is CASSSPGGRGLDEKLFF. As DNA, the CDR3 is TGTGCCAGCAGCTCTCCGGGCGGGAGGGGGCTCGATGAAAAACTGTTTTTT.

V and J are TRBV27 and TRBJ2-5, with 8 nucleotides matching TRBD1. J lost 5 bases, V lost 4 bases, and 6 bases had no gene match. The CDR3 has 14 amino acids. The germline CDR1 and CDR2 sequences are MNHEY and SMNVEV (reference sequence). The DNA for the CDR3 is TGTGCCAGCAGTTCGTACAGGGGGAGGGAGACCCAGTACTTC. Translated, it gives CASSSYRGRETQYF.

This chain joins TRBV11-2 and TRBJ2-7; tentative D call: TRBD1 (6 bases). CDR3 length: 14 residues. V was shortened by 5 bases and J by 3 bases, with 14 bases between the two germline ends. Germline assignment: CDR1 SGHAT and CDR2 FQNNGV. This CDR3 reads CASSTRQEIYEQYF. In DNA, the CDR3 is TGTGCCAGCAGCACCCGACAGGAAATCTACGAGCAGTACTTC.

This clone was recorded once. The chain carries TRBV4-2 and TRBJ1-2, with 11 bases aligning to TRBD1. The germline gives CDR1 LGHNA, CDR2 YNFKEQ. CDR3 length: 15 amino acids. With V trimmed by 4 bases and J by 6 bases, 7 bases remained unmatched. Written as DNA, the CDR3 is TGTGCCAGCAGCCGAGGGACAGGGGGTGGAGATGGCTACACCTTC. Translation gives CASSRGTGGGDGYTF.

The chain recombines TRBV5-6 with TRBJ2-7; 7 positions match TRBD1. V dropped 2 bases and J dropped 0; count of bases not matched to a gene: 5. From germline, CDR1 is SGHDT and CDR2 YYEEEE. The CDR3 loop spans 15 amino acids. CDR3 sequence: CASSFGQENSYEQYF. The CDR3, as DNA: TGTGCCAGCAGCTTCGGACAGGAAAACTCCTACGAGCAGTACTTC.

This chain joins TRBV10-3 and TRBJ2-3; D may be TRBD2 (6 bases). V lost 4 bases and J 2 bases, leaving 10 bases between the germline ends. The CDR3 spans 14 residues. CDR1 ENHRY and CDR2 SYGVKD come from the germline V gene. The chain's CDR3 is CAISGAGLTDTQYF. The CDR3 bases are TGTGCCATCAGTGGGGCGGGACTCACAGATACGCAGTATTTT.

The chain couples TRBV9 to TRBJ1-5; weak D call: TRBD1 (6 bases). This CDR3 region has 15 residues. Germline V gene lookup returns CDR1 SGDLS and CDR2 YYNGEE. V lost 0 bases and J 3 bases, leaving 10 bases between the germline ends. In DNA form, the CDR3 reads TGTGCCAGCAGCGTAGAGGGGGGGCCCAATCAGCCCCAGCATTTT. Protein sequence: CASSVEGGPNQPQHF.

This chain uses TRBV29-1 with TRBJ1-2, with 7 nucleotides matching TRBD1. V dropped 0 bases and J dropped 9; count of bases not matched to a gene: 7. CDR1 is SQVTM and CDR2 is ANQGSEA in the germline V gene. This CDR3 is built from 13 residues. The CDR3: CSVEETQGRSYTF. The CDR3 DNA follows: TGCAGCGTTGAAGAGACACAGGGGCGTAGCTACACCTTC.

The V call is TRBV7-9, the J call TRBJ1-1; TRBD1 is a possible D gene (5 bases). Per the germline V gene, CDR1 is SEHNR and CDR2 is FQNEAQ (reference sequence). The V gene lost 5 bases and the J gene lost 4 bases, with 17 bases spanning the gap. The CDR3 consists of 15 residues. The chain's CDR3 is CASSLSSGLSTEAFF. In DNA, the CDR3 is TGTGCCAGCAGCCTTAGCTCGGGACTCTCCACTGAAGCTTTCTTT. Together with reference TRBV7-9 and TRBJ1-1, the CDR3 gives the full variable domain: DTGVSQNPRHKITKRGQNVTFRCDPISEHNRLYWYRQTLGQGPEFLTYFQNEAQLEKSRLLSDRFSAERPKGSFSTLEIQRTEQGDSAMYLCASSLSSGLSTEAFFGQGTRLTVV.

The chain carries TRBV27 and TRBJ1-2, with unresolved D. The V end lost 2 bases, the J end lost 4 bases, and 8 bases lay between the germline ends. Per the germline V gene, CDR1 is MNHEY and CDR2 is SMNVEV (reference sequence). The CDR3 is made up of 13 amino acids. In nucleotides, the CDR3 is TGTGCCAGCAGTTTAATGAGTGGCTATGGCTACACCTTC. Translated, it gives CASSLMSGYGYTF.

The genes are TRBV9 and TRBJ1-2, with a tentative D call TRBD1 (6 bases). V was pared by 0 bases and J by 8 bases, with 26 bases between. This CDR3 is 18 amino acids long. Germline V CDR1 and CDR2: SGDLS, YYNGEE. CDR3 protein: CASSVAFGLTRSGEGYTF. In nucleotides, the CDR3 is TGTGCCAGCAGCGTAGCTTTTGGCTTGACCCGCTCAGGGGAAGGCTACACCTTC.

The rearrangement uses TRBV2 and TRBJ2-7; 7 positions match TRBD1. From germline, CDR1 is SNHLY and CDR2 FYNNEI. Trimming took 7 bases from V and 1 from J; bases not matched to a gene: 7. There are 14 residues in the CDR3. For the CDR3, the DNA is TGTGCCAGCAAAACAGGGGTTATGTCCTACGAGCAGTACTTC. Protein: CASKTGVMSYEQYF.

This chain uses TRBV7-9 with TRBJ2-3; tentative D call: TRBD1 (6 bases). Trimming left V 6 bases short and J 2 bases short, with 12 bases between. This CDR3 has 14 amino acids. Germline-derived CDR1 and CDR2 are SEHNR and FQNEAQ (reference sequence). The CDR3 sequence: CASSLDRTTDTQYF. As DNA, the CDR3 is TGTGCCAGCAGTCTCGACAGGACCACAGATACGCAGTATTTT.

CDR3 sequence reads: CASSPGTGTEAFF. CDR3 sequence (DNA): TGTGCCAGCTCACCCGGGACAGGGACTGAAGCTTTCTTT. The rearrangement joins TRBV18 to TRBJ1-1, with 9 bases fitting TRBD1. The CDR3 runs to 13 residues. With 3 bases clipped from V and 5 bases from J, the junction kept 1 base outside the gene matches. Germline values: CDR1 KGHSH, CDR2 LQKENI.

This chain uses TRBV11-2 with TRBJ2-7, with 9 nucleotides matching TRBD2. The CDR3 covers 16 residues. The junction had 11 bases not matched to a gene; V was cut back by 4 bases and J by 4 bases. CDR1 and CDR2 from the germline V gene are SGHAT and FQNNGV. The CDR3 DNA reads as TGTGCCAGCAGCTCCCTGTTAGCGGGGGACGATTACGAGCAGTACTTC. This sequence encodes CASSSLLAGDDYEQYF.

The chain combines TRBV29-1 with TRBJ2-1; D possibly corresponds to TRBD1 (5 bases). From germline, CDR1 is SQVTM and CDR2 ANQGSEA. CDR3 size: 12 residues. Between the trimmed V and J ends, which lost 1 base and 7 bases, there was a span of 8 bases. The CDR3 DNA is TGCAGCGTTGAAGGGACAACAAATGAGCAGTTCTTC. Translating it yields CSVEGTTNEQFF.

The chain combines TRBV6-1 with TRBJ1-2; possibly TRBD1 for D (5 bases). CDR3 length equals 13 residues. The V gene's germline CDR1 is MNHNS and CDR2 SASEGT. Trimming removed 2 bases at V and 8 bases at J, with 12 bases between. Here the CDR3 reads CASSELTGGGYTF. DNA for the CDR3: TGTGCCAGCAGTGAACTTACAGGTGGGGGCTACACCTTC.

The chain recombines TRBV6-5 with TRBJ2-1, with D possibly matching TRBD2 (5 bases). The CDR3 has 14 amino acids. With 6 bases removed from V and 4 bases from J, the gap between germline ends came to 13 bases. CDR1 and CDR2 from the germline V gene are MNHEY and SVGAGI. The CDR3 reads CASRNTRWYNEQFF. The CDR3 bases are TGTGCCAGCAGGAATACTAGGTGGTACAATGAGCAGTTCTTC.

This chain uses TRBV2 with TRBJ2-3; no clear D gene. CDR3 size: 12 residues. Germline V gene sequence: CDR1 SNHLY, CDR2 FYNNEI. V was cut by 7 bases and J by 3 bases, with 8 bases left in between. CDR3 sequence (DNA): TGTGCCAGCACCGATAGAACAGATACGCAGTATTTT. Translated: CASTDRTDTQYF.

The chain has TRBV7-9 and TRBJ2-1; TRBD2 matches at 7 bases. V shed 5 bases, J shed 11 bases, and the junction held 6 bases outside the gene matches. The CDR3 runs to 12 residues. Germline V gives CDR1 SEHNR, CDR2 FQNEAQ (reference sequence). The CDR3 protein is CASSPTSDQQFF. CDR3 coding DNA: TGTGCCAGCAGCCCTACTAGCGACCAGCAGTTCTTC.

The chain links TRBV27 to TRBJ2-1; 7 bases map to TRBD1. The germline CDR1 and CDR2 sequences are MNHEY and SMNVEV (reference sequence). CDR3 size: 12 residues. The V segment lost 5 bases and the J segment 7 bases; nucleotides outside the gene matches: 2. The CDR3 DNA reads as TGTGCCAGCAGTCTGACAGGGAATGAGCAGTTCTTC. Translated, it gives CASSLTGNEQFF.

Concerning this clone: A junction end diverges from the germline sequence, so it may reflect a read error. The chain is built from TRBV6-1 and TRBJ1-3, with D possibly TRBD1 on 5 matching bases. CDR1 is MNHNS and CDR2 is SASEGT in the germline V gene. The CDR3 is 16 amino acids. In DNA, the CDR3 is TGTGCCAGCAGGGAAGCCCCGACAGCCGTTGGAAACACCATATATTTT. This sequence encodes CASREAPTAVGNTIYF.

V usage is TRBV7-2 and J usage is TRBJ2-4; 9 nucleotides align to TRBD2. The V gene's germline CDR1 is SGHTA and CDR2 FQGNSA. The ends lost 1 base at V and 0 bases at J; junction bases unmatched: 7. CDR3 length equals 18 residues. The CDR3 protein is CASSLGASGALAKNIQYF. As DNA, the CDR3 is TGTGCCAGCAGCTTAGGTGCTAGCGGGGCTCTAGCCAAAAACATTCAGTACTTC.